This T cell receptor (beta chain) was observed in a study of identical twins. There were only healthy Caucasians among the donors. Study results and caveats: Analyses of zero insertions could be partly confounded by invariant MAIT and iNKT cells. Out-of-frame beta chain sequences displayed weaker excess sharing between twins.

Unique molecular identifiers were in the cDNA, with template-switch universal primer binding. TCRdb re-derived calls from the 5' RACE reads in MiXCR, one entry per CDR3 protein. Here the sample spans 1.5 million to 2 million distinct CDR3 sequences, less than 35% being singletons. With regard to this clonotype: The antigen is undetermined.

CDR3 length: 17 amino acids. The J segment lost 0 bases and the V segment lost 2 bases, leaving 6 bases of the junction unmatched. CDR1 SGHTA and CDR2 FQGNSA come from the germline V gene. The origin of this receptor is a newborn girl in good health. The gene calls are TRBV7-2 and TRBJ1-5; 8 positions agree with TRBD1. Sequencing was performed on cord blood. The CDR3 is CASSLSGQGHSNQPQHF. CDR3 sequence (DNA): TGTGCCAGCAGCTTAAGCGGACAGGGCCATAGCAATCAGCCCCAGCATTTT.